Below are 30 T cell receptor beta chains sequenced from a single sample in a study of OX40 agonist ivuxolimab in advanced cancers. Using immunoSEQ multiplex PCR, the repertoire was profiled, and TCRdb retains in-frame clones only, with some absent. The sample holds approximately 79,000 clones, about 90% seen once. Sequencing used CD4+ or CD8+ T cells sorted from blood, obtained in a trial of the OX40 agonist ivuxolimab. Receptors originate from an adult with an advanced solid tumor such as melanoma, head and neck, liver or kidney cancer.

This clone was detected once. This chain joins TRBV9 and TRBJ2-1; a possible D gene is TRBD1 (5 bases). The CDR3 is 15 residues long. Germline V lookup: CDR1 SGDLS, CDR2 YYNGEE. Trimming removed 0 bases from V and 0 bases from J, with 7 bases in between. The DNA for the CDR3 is TGTGCCAGCAGCGTAGCCAGGGACTCCTACAATGAGCAGTTCTTC. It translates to CASSVARDSYNEQFF. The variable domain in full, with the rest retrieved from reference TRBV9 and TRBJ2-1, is DSGVTQTPKHLITATGQRVTLRCSPRSGDLSVYWYQQSLDQGLQFLIQYYNGEERAKGNILERFSAQQFPDLHSELNLSSLELGDSALYFCASSVARDSYNEQFFGPGTRLTVL.

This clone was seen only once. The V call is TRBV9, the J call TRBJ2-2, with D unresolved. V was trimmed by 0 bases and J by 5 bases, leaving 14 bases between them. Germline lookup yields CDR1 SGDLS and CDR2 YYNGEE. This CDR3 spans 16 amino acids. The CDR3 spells CASSVGSHTNTGELFF. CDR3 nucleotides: TGTGCCAGCAGCGTAGGGTCGCACACCAATACCGGGGAGCTGTTTTTT.

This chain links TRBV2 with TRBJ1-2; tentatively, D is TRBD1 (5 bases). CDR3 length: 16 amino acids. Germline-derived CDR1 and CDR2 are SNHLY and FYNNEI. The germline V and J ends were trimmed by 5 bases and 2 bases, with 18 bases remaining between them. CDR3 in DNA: TGTGCCAGCAGTCTCGGGACGGGAGATAGAAACTATGGCTACACCTTC. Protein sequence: CASSLGTGDRNYGYTF.

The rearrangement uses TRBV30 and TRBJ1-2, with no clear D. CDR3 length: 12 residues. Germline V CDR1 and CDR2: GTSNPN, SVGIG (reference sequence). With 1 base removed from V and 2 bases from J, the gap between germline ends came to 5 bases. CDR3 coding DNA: TGTGCCTGGAGTGAACGAAACTATGGCTACACCTTC. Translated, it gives CAWSERNYGYTF.

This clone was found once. The CDR3 sequence: CASSLGGTAPGWSEAFF. DNA of the CDR3: TGTGCCAGCAGTTTAGGAGGGACAGCCCCTGGGTGGTCTGAAGCTTTCTTT. This sequence joins TRBV27 and TRBJ1-1; 7 bases are a match to TRBD1. Germline values: CDR1 MNHEY, CDR2 SMNVEV (reference sequence). Trimming at V came to 2 bases and at J to 6 bases, leaving 15 bases not matched to a gene. This CDR3 contains 17 residues.

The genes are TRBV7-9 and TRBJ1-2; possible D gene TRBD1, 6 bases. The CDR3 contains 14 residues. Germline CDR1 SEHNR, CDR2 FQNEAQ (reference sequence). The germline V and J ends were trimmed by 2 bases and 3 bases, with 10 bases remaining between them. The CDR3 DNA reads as TGTGCCAGCAGCTTACTGGACAGCCACTATGGCTACACCTTC. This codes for CASSLLDSHYGYTF. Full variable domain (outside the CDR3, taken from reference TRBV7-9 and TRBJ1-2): DTGVSQNPRHKITKRGQNVTFRCDPISEHNRLYWYRQTLGQGPEFLTYFQNEAQLEKSRLLSDRFSAERPKGSFSTLEIQRTEQGDSAMYLCASSLLDSHYGYTFGSGTRLTVV.

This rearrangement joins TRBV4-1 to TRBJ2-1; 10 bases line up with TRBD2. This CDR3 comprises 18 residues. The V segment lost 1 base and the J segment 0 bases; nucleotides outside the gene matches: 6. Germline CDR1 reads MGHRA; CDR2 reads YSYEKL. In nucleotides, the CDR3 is TGCGCCAGCAGCCAAGCTAGCGGGGGCCCAAGCTCCTACAATGAGCAGTTCTTC. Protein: CASSQASGGPSSYNEQFF.

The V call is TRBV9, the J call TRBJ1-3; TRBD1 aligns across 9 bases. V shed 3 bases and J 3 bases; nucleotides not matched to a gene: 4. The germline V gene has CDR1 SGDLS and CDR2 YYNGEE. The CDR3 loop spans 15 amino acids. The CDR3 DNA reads TGTGCCAGCAGCGAACAGGGGGCGGTTGGAAACACCATATATTTT. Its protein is CASSEQGAVGNTIYF.

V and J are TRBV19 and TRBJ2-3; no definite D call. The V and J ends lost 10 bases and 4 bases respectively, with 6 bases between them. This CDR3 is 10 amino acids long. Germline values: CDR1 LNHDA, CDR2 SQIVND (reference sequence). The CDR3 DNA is TGTGCCACGTTCTCAGATACGCAGTATTTT. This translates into CATFSDTQYF.

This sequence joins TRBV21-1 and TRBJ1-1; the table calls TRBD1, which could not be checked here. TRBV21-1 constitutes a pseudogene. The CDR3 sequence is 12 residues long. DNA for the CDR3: TGTGCCAGCAGCAATACAGCCAAAAGAGCTTTCTTT. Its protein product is CASSNTAKRAFF.

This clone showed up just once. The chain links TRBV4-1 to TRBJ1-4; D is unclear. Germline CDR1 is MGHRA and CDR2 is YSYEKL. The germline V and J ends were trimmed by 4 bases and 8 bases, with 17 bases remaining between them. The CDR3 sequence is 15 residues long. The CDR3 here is CASSLLQPAAEKLFF. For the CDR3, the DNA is TGCGCCAGCAGCCTACTCCAACCTGCCGCCGAAAAACTGTTTTTT.

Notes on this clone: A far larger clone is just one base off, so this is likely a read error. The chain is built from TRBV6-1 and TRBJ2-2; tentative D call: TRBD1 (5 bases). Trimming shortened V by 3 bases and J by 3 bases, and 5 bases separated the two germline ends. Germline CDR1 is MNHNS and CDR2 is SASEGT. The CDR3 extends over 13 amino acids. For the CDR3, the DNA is TGTGCCAGCAGTGACAGGGACACCGGGGAGCTGTTTTTT. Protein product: CASSDRDTGELFF.

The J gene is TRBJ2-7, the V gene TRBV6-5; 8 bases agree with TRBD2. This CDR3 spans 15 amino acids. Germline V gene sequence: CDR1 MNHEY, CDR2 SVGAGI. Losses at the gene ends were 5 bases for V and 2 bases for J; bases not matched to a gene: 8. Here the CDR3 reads CASSMGLEATYEQYF. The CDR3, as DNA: TGTGCCAGCAGTATGGGACTAGAGGCAACCTACGAGCAGTACTTC.

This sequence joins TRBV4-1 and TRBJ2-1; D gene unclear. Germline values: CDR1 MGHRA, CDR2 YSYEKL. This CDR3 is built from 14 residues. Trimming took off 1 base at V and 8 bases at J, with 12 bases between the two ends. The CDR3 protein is CASSQVDRADEQFF. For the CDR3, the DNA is TGCGCCAGCAGCCAAGTAGATAGGGCGGATGAGCAGTTCTTC.

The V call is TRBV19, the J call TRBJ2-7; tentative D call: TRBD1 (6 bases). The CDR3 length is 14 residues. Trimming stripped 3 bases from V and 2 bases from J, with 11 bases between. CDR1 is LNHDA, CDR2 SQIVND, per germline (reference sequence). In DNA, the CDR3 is TGTGCCAGTAGTATCGGGACACTAACCTACGAGCAGTACTTC. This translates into CASSIGTLTYEQYF.

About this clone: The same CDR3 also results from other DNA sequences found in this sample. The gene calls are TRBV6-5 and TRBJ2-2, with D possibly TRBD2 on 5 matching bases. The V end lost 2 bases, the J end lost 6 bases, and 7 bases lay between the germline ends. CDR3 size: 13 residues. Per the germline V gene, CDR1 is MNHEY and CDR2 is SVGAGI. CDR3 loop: CASSYEGAGELFF. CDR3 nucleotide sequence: TGTGCCAGCAGTTACGAGGGAGCCGGGGAGCTGTTTTTT.

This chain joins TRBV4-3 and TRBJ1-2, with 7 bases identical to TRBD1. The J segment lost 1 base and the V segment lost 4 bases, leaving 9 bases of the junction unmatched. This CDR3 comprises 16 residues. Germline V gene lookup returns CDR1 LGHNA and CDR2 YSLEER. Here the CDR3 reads CASSPGTENLNYGYTF. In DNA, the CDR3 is TGCGCCAGCAGCCCCGGGACAGAGAATCTTAACTATGGCTACACCTTC.

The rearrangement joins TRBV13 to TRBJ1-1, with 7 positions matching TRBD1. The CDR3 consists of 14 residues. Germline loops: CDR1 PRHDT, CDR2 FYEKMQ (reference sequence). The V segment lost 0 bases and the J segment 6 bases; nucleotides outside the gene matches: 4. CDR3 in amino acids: CASSLGEGAAEAFF. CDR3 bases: TGTGCCAGCAGCTTAGGGGAGGGGGCGGCTGAAGCTTTCTTT.

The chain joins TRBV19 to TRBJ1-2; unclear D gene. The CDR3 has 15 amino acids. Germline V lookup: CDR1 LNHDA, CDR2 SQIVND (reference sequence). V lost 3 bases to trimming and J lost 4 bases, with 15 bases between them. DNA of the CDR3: TGTGCCAGTAGTATCGGGTTAGTGAGAAGCTATGGCTACACCTTC. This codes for CASSIGLVRSYGYTF.

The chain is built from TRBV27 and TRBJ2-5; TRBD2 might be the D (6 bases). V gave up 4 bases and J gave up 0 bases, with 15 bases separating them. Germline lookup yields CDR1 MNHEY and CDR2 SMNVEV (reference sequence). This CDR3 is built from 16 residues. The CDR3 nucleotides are TGTGCCAGCAGTTCTCCCGTGGCGGGGAACCAAGAGACCCAGTACTTC. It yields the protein CASSSPVAGNQETQYF.

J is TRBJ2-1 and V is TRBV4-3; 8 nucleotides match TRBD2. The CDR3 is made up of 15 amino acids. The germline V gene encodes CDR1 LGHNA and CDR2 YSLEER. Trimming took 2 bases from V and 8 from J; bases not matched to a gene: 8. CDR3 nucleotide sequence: TGCGCCAGCAGCCAATTTAGCGGGGTCTCCGATGAGCAGTTCTTC. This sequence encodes CASSQFSGVSDEQFF.

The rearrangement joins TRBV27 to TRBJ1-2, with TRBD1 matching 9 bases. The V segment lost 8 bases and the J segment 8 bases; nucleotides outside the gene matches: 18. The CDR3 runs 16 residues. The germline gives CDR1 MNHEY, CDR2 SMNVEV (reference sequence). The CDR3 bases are TGTGCCAGCCGGACCCGGGACAGGGAGGTTCCGCAGGGCTACACCTTC. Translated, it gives CASRTRDREVPQGYTF.

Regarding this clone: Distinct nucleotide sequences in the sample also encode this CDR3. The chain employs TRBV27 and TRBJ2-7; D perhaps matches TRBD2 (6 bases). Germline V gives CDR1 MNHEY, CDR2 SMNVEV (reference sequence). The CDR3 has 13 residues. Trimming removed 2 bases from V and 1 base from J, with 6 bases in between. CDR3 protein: CASSLGGSYEQYF. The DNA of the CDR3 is TGTGCCAGCAGTTTAGGGGGGTCCTACGAGCAGTACTTC.

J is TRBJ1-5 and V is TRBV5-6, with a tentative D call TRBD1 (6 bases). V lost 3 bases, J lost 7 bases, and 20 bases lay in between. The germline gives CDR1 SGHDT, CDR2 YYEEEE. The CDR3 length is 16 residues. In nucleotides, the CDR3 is TGTGCCAGCAGCTCCGCGGACTGGGGGGGCAGCCAGCCCCAGCATTTT. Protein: CASSSADWGGSQPQHF.

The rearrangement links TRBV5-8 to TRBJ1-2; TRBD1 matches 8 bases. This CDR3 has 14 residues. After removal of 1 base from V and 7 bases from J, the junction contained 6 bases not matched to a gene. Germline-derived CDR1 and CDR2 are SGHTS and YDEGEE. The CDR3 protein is CASSLRTGKFGYTF. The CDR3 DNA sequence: TGTGCCAGCAGCTTGAGGACAGGGAAATTTGGCTACACCTTC.

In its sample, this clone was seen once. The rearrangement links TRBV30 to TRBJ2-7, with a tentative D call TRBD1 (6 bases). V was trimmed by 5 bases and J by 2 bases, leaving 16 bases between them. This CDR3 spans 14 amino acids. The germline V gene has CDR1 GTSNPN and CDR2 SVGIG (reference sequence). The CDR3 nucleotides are TGTGCCTGGGGTAACCGGGACAAGCCCTACGAGCAGTACTTC. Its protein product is CAWGNRDKPYEQYF.

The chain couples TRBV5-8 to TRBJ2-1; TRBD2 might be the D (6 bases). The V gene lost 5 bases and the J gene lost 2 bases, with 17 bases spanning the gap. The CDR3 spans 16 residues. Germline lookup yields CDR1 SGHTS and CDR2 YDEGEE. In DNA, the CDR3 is TGTGCCAGCAGGGGTTCAGCGGGTCGAGCCTACAATGAGCAGTTCTTC. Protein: CASRGSAGRAYNEQFF.

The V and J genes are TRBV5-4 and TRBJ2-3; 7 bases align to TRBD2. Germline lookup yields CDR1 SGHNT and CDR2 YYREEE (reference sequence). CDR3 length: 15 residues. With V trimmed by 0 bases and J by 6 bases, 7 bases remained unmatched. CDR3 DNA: TGTGCCAGCAGCTTGGATGCTAGCGGTGGGGATACGCAGTATTTT. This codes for CASSLDASGGDTQYF.

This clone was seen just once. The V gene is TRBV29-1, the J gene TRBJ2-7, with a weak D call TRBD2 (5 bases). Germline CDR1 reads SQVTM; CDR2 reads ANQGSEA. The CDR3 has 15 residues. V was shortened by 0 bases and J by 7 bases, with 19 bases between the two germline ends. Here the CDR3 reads CSVEDRAGSREEQYF. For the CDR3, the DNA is TGCAGCGTTGAAGATCGGGCGGGTTCCCGGGAAGAGCAGTACTTC.

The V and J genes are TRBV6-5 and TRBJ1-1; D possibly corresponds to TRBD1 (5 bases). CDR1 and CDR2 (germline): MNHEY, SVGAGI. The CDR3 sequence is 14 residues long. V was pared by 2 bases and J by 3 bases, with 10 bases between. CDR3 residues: CASSYRTSHTEAFF. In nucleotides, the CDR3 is TGTGCCAGCAGTTACCGGACATCCCACACTGAAGCTTTCTTT.